These 8 T cell receptor beta chains came from one sample sequenced in a study of T cell responses to AZD1222 COVID-19 vaccine. Some clones are missing from TCRdb's copy, which holds only in-frame ones; the method was immunoSEQ multiplex PCR. The sample consists of tens of thousands of clones, about 91% of them appearing once. Material: peripheral blood, obtained 28 days after the second AZD1222 dose. The receptors come from an adult who received the AZD1222 COVID-19 vaccine.

V is TRBV5-1 and J is TRBJ2-3, with 10 positions matching TRBD2. Germline V CDR1 and CDR2: SGHRS, YFSETQ. This CDR3 spans 17 amino acids. Germline trimming cut 0 bases from V and 6 bases from J; bases unmatched to any gene: 10. The CDR3 region has the DNA TGCGCCAGCAGCTTGGGCCTAGCGGGGGACTTAGGGGATACGCAGTATTTT. Residues: CASSLGLAGDLGDTQYF.

The chain links TRBV6-2 or TRBV6-3 to TRBJ1-2; D not resolved. The CDR3 has 14 amino acids. Trimming stripped 4 bases from V and 9 bases from J, with 18 bases between. Germline lookup yields CDR1 MNHEY and CDR2 SVGEGT. The CDR3 sequence is CASSSRAPSGSYTF. In nucleotides, the CDR3 is TGTGCCAGCAGTTCACGGGCCCCATCGGGGAGCTACACCTTC.

The genes are TRBV6-2 or TRBV6-3 and TRBJ2-3; no clear D gene. This CDR3 region has 12 residues. The germline CDR1 and CDR2 sequences are MNHEY and SVGEGT. V gave up 2 bases and J gave up 4 bases, with 4 bases separating them. CDR3 loop: CASSYAADTQYF. The DNA of the CDR3 is TGTGCCAGCAGTTACGCGGCAGATACGCAGTATTTT.

The CDR3 nucleotides are TGTGCCAGCAGCTTGGGGTTGGCGGGCGAGCAGTACTTC. This translates into CASSLGLAGEQYF. The chain couples TRBV11-3 to TRBJ2-7; a weak D match, TRBD2 (5 bases). In germline, CDR1 is SGHNT, CDR2 YENEEA. With 3 bases removed from V and 6 bases from J, the gap between germline ends came to 12 bases. This CDR3 spans 13 amino acids. Full variable domain (outside the CDR3, taken from reference TRBV11-3 and TRBJ2-7): EAGVVQSPRYKIIEKKQPVAFWCNPISGHNTLYWYLQNLGQGPELLIRYENEEAVDDSQLPKDRFSAERLKGVDSTLKIQPAELGDSAVYLCASSLGLAGEQYFGPGTRLTVT.

The CDR3 sequence: CASSYRTANYGYTF. The CDR3 bases are TGTGCCAGCAGTTACCGGACAGCTAACTATGGCTACACCTTC. The J gene is TRBJ1-2, the V gene TRBV6-5; D is perhaps TRBD1 (6 bases). V shed 2 bases and J shed 0 bases, with 7 bases lying between them. This CDR3 has 14 residues. Germline V gene lookup returns CDR1 MNHEY and CDR2 SVGAGI.

The genes are TRBV6-1 and TRBJ1-5; maybe TRBD1 (5 bases). Germline loops: CDR1 MNHNS, CDR2 SASEGT. The CDR3 is 16 amino acids. The ends were cut back, 0 bases at V and 3 bases at J, with 12 bases in the middle. CDR3 bases: TGTGCCAGCAGTGAAGCGGCAGGGCGACACAATCAGCCCCAGCATTTT. It specifies CASSEAAGRHNQPQHF.

The V and J genes are TRBV7-3 and TRBJ2-7; 12 nucleotides match TRBD1. V lost 3 bases to trimming and J lost 6 bases; unmatched junction nucleotides: 3. The V gene's germline CDR1 is SGHTA and CDR2 FQGTGA. This CDR3 is 14 amino acids long. CDR3 loop: CASSLGQGAVEQYF. DNA of the CDR3: TGTGCCAGCAGCTTGGGACAGGGGGCAGTCGAGCAGTACTTC. The full variable domain, completed using reference TRBV7-3 and TRBJ2-7, is GAGVSQTPSNKVTEKGKYVELRCDPISGHTALYWYRQSLGQGPEFLIYFQGTGAADDSGLPNDRFFAVRPEGSVSTLKIQRTERGDSAVYLCASSLGQGAVEQYFGPGTRLTVT.

The V call is TRBV7-8, the J call TRBJ2-7; no definite D call. V was clipped by 3 bases and J by 6 bases, with 6 bases between them. The CDR3 has 11 residues. Germline V gene lookup returns CDR1 SGHVS and CDR2 FQNEAQ. The CDR3 sequence: CASSFSSEQYF. The CDR3 coding sequence is TGTGCCAGCAGCTTTAGTTCCGAGCAGTACTTC.